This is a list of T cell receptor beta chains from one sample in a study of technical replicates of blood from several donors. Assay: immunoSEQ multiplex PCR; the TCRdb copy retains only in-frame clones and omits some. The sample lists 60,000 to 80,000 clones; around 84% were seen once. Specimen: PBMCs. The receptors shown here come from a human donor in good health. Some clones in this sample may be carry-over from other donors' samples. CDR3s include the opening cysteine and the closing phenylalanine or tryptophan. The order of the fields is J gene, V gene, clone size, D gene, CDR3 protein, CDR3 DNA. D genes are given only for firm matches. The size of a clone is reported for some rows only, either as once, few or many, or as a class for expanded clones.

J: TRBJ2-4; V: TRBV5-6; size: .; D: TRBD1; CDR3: CASRRDRGNIQYF; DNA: TGTGCCAGCAGGAGGGACAGGGGAAACATTCAGTACTTC
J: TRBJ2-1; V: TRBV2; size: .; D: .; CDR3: CASSGGRGEEQFF; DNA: TGTGCCAGCAGTGGTGGCAGGGGCGAGGAGCAGTTCTTC
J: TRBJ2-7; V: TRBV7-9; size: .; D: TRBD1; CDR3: CASSPRTGFGNEQYF; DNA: TGTGCCAGCAGCCCGAGGACAGGGTTTGGTAACGAGCAGTACTTC
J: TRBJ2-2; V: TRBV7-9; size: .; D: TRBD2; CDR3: CASSSGTTLAGELFF; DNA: TGTGCCAGCAGCTCCGGGACTACCTTGGCCGGGGAGCTGTTTTTT
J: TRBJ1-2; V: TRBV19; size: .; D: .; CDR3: CASSIERQNYGYTF; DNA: TGTGCCAGTAGTATAGAGAGGCAGAACTATGGCTACACCTTC
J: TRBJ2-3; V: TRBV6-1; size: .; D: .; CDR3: CASSRTRDTQYF; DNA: TGTGCCAGCAGTAGAACCAGAGATACGCAGTATTTT
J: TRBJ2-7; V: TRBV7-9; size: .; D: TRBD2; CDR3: CASSSLASGTGGEQYF; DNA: TGTGCCAGCAGCTCCCTGGCTAGCGGGACCGGGGGGGAGCAGTACTTC
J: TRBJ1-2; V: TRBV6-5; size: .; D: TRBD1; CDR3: CASSFVTGGYGYTF; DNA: TGTGCCAGCAGTTTCGTGACAGGGGGCTATGGCTACACCTTC
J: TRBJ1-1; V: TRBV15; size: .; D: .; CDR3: CATSRGGVMNTEAFF; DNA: TGTGCCACCAGCAGAGGGGGAGTTATGAACACTGAAGCTTTCTTT
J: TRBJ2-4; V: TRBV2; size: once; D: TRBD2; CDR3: CASRASGLWLAKNIQYF; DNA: TGTGCCAGCAGGGCTAGCGGGTTGTGGCTAGCCAAAAACATTCAGTACTTC
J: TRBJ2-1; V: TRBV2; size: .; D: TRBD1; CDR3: CASSGQGAAEQFF; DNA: TGTGCCAGCAGTGGACAGGGTGCGGCTGAGCAGTTCTTC
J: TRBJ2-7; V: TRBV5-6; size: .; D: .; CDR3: CASSSYLGAKFEQYF; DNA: TGTGCCAGCAGCTCGTACCTAGGGGCAAAGTTCGAGCAGTACTTC
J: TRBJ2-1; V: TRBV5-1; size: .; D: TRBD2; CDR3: CASSLAFGTRDNEQFF; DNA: TGCGCCAGCAGCTTGGCCTTTGGGACTAGGGACAATGAGCAGTTCTTC
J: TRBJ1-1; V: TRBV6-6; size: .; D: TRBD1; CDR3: CASSPGQGARAEAFF; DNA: TGTGCCAGCAGTCCGGGTCAGGGGGCGAGGGCTGAAGCTTTCTTT
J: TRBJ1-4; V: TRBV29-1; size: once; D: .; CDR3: CSVRTAPRTNEKLFF; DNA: TGCAGCGTTCGGACAGCCCCGAGGACTAATGAAAAACTGTTTTTT
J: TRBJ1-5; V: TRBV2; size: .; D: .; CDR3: CASSTRQHSNQPQHF; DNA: TGTGCCAGCAGTACCCGACAGCATAGCAATCAGCCCCAGCATTTT
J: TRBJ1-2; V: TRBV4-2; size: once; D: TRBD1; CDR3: CASSPTGQGDGYTF; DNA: TGTGCCAGCAGCCCTACTGGACAGGGAGATGGCTACACCTTC
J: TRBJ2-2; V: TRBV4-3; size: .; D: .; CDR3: CASSQRQALNIMSGELFF; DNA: TGCGCCAGCAGCCAGAGGCAAGCGTTGAACATTATGTCCGGGGAGCTGTTTTTT
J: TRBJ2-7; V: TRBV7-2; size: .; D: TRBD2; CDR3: CASSPPSGGSSYEQYF; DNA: TGTGCCAGCAGCCCACCTAGCGGCGGCAGCTCCTACGAGCAGTACTTC
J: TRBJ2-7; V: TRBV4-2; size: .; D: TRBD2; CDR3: CASSQITGLAGGSSYEQYF; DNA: TGTGCCAGCAGCCAGATCACAGGACTAGCGGGAGGGAGCTCCTACGAGCAGTACTTC
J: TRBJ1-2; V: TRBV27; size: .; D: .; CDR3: CASSSSLGGYTF; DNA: TGTGCCAGCAGTTCTAGCCTCGGCGGCTACACCTTC
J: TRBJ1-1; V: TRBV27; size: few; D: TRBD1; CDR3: CASSLSQGARNTEAFF; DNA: TGTGCCAGCAGTTTAAGTCAGGGGGCACGAAACACTGAAGCTTTCTTT
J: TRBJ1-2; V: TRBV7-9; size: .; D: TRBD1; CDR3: CASSTRDRVWGAYGYTF; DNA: TGTGCCAGCAGCACCCGGGACAGGGTTTGGGGGGCCTATGGCTACACCTTC
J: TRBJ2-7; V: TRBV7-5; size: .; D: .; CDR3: CARSLRGFREQYF; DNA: TGTGCCAGAAGCTTACGGGGGTTCCGCGAGCAGTACTTC
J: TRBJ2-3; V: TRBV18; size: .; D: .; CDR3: CASSRLQSTDTQYF; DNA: TGTGCCAGCTCACGACTGCAGAGCACAGATACGCAGTATTTT
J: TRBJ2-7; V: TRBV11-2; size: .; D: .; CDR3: CASSLDGLEGQYF; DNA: TGTGCCAGCAGCTTAGATGGGCTGGAGGGGCAGTACTTC
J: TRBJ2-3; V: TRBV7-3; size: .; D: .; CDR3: CASSLLAQRTDTQYF; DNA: TGTGCCAGCAGCTTACTAGCCCAACGCACAGATACGCAGTATTTT
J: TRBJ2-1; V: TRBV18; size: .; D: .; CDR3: CASSLRRTVDEQFF; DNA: TGTGCCAGCTCCCTTCGGCGGACTGTAGATGAGCAGTTCTTC
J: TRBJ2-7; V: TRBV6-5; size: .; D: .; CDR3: CASSYSAGREYF; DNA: TGTGCCAGCAGTTACTCCGCAGGTCGTGAGTACTTC
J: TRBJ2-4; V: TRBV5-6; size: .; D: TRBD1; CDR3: CASSFEGAWTKNIQYF; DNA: TGTGCCAGCAGCTTTGAGGGGGCTTGGACCAAAAACATTCAGTACTTC
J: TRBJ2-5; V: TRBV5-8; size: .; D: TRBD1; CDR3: CASSLRTGGRETQYF; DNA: TGTGCCAGCAGCTTGAGGACAGGGGGCCGGGAGACCCAGTACTTC
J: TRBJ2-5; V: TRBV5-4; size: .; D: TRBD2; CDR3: CASSLRTSGGETQYF; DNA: TGTGCCAGCAGCTTGCGGACTAGCGGAGGAGAGACCCAGTACTTC
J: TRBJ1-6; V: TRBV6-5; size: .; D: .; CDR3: CASRTQGLANSPLHF; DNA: TGTGCCAGCCGAACTCAGGGTTTGGCTAATTCACCCCTCCACTTT
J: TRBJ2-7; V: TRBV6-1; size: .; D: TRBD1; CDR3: CASSEGQGNEQYF; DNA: TGTGCCAGCTCCGAAGGACAGGGGAACGAGCAGTACTTC
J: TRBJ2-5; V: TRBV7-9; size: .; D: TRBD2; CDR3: CASSPWPSGSGETQYF; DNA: TGTGCCAGCAGCCCTTGGCCTAGCGGGAGCGGTGAGACCCAGTACTTC
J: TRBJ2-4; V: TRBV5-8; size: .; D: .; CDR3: CASSLDLFEAGNIQYF; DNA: TGTGCCAGCAGCTTGGATCTATTCGAGGCCGGAAACATTCAGTACTTC
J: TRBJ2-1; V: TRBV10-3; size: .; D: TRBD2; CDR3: CAISDSDFSGRIYNEQFF; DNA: TGTGCCATCAGTGACAGCGATTTTAGCGGGAGAATCTACAATGAGCAGTTCTTC
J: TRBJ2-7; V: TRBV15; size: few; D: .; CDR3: CATRDTFGEQYF; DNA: TGTGCCACCAGGGACACTTTCGGCGAGCAGTACTTC
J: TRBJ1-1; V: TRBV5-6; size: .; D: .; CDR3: CASSVTQGGSTEAFF; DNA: TGTGCCAGCAGCGTCACTCAGGGAGGGTCCACTGAAGCTTTCTTT
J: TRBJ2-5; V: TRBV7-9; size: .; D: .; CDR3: CASSPRGETQYF; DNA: TGTGCCAGCAGCCCCAGGGGAGAGACCCAGTACTTC
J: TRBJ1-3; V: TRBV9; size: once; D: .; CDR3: CASSVAVRDTIYF; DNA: TGTGCCAGCAGCGTAGCGGTCCGGGACACCATATATTTT
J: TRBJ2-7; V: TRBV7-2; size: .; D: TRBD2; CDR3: CASSLTSGSSYEQYF; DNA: TGTGCCAGCAGCCTGACTAGCGGATCCTCCTACGAGCAGTACTTC
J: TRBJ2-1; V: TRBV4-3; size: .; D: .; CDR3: CASSQFSHGGNEQFF; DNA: TGCGCCAGCAGCCAATTCAGTCACGGGGGCAATGAGCAGTTCTTC
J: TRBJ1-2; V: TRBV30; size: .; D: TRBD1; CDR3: CAWARDSGYGYTF; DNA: TGTGCCTGGGCGAGGGACAGCGGCTATGGCTACACCTTC
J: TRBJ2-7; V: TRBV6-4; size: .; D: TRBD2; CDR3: CASSDTASGRTEQYF; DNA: TGTGCCAGCAGTGACACGGCTAGCGGGAGGACCGAGCAGTACTTC
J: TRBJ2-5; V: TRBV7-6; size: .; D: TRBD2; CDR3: CASSRGLAGEGETQYF; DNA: TGTGCCAGCAGCAGGGGACTAGCGGGGGAGGGAGAGACCCAGTACTTC
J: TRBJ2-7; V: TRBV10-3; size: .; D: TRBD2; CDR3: CAISDSGVFSGPAYEQYF; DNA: TGTGCCATCAGTGACTCGGGGGTATTTAGCGGGCCCGCCTACGAGCAGTACTTC
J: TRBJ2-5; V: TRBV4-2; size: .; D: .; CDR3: CASSQKAVTYQETQYF; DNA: TGTGCCAGCAGCCAGAAGGCGGTAACGTACCAAGAGACCCAGTACTTC
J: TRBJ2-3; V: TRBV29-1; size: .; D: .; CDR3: CSVERGADTQYF; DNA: TGCAGCGTTGAAAGGGGCGCAGATACGCAGTATTTT
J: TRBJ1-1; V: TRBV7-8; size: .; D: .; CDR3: CASSLARQAFTEAFF; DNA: TGTGCCAGCAGCTTAGCGCGCCAGGCCTTCACTGAAGCTTTCTTT